This entry concerns a single T cell receptor beta chain. Its antigen is unidentified. Generated by immunoSEQ multiplex PCR, the TCRdb table keeps only in-frame clones and is missing some. The sample lists some 78,000 clones, 90% to 96% occurring once. This record comes from a study of cytomegalovirus exposure and HLA in healthy donors. The V end lost 0 bases, the J end lost 0 bases, and 14 bases lay between the germline ends. The CDR3 contains 18 residues. Notes on the study in general: It was reportedly the case that the classifier diagnosed cytomegalovirus status with high specificity and sensitivity.

The chain uses TRBV23-1 and TRBJ1-4; D unresolved. TRBV23-1 is an ORF for which the function is uncertain. Sequenced sample: PBMCs. The sequence was obtained from a man younger than 35 in good health and CMV-seropositive. The CDR3 region is CASSQSGGMGPTNEKLFF. CDR3 bases: TGCGCCAGCAGTCAATCGGGAGGGATGGGTCCAACTAATGAAAAACTGTTTTTT.